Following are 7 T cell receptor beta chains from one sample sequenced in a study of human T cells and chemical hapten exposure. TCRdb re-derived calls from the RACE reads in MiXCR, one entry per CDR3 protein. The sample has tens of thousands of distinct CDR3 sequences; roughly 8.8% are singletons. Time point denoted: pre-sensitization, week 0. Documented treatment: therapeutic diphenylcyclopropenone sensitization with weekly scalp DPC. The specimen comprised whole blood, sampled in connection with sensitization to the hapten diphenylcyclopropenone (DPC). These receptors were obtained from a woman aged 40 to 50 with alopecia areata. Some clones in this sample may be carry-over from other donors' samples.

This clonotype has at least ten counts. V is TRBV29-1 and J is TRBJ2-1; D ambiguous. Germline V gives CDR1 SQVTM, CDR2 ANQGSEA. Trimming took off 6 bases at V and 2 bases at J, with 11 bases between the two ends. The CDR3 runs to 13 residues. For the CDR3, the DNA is TGCAGCGTCCAAAGAATGGCCTACAATGAGCAGTTCTTC. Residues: CSVQRMAYNEQFF.

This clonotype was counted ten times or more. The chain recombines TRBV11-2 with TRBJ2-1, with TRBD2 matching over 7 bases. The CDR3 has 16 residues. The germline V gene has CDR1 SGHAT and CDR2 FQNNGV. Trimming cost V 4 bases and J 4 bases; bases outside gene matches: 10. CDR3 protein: CASSSLSGTPYNEQFF. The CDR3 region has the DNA TGTGCCAGCAGCTCTTTAAGCGGGACTCCATACAATGAGCAGTTCTTC.

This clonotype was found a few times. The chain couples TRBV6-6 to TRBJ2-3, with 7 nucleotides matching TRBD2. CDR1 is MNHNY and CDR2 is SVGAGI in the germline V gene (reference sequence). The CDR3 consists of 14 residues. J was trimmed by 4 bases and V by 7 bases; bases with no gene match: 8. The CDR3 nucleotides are TGTGCCAGCAAAACGGGGGGTGAGGCAGATACGCAGTATTTT. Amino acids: CASKTGGEADTQYF.

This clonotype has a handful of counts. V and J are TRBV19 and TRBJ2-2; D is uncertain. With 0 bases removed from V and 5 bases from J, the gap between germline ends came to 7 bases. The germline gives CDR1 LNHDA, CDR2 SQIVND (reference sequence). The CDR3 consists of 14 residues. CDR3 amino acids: CASSIDLETGELFF. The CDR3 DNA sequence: TGTGCCAGTAGTATAGATCTGGAGACCGGGGAGCTGTTTTTT. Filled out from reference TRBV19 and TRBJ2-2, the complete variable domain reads DGGITQSPKYLFRKEGQNVTLSCEQNLNHDAMYWYRQDPGQGLRLIYYSQIVNDFQKGDIAEGYSVSREKKESFPLTVTSAQKNPTAFYLCASSIDLETGELFFGEGSRLTVL.

The CDR3 nucleotides are TGTGCCAGCAGCTTAGTCCGGGAATCGGTAGATACGCAGTATTTT. Protein product: CASSLVRESVDTQYF. This sequence joins TRBV7-9 and TRBJ2-3; perhaps TRBD2 as D (5 bases). The germline V gene encodes CDR1 SEHNR and CDR2 FQNEAQ (reference sequence). V lost 1 base and J lost 5, with 13 bases in between. CDR3 length: 15 residues.

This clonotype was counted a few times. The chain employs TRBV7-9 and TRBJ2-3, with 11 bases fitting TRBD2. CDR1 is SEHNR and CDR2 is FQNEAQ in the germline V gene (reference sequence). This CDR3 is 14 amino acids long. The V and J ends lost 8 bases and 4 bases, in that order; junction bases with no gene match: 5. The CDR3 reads CASDSGGAPDTQYF. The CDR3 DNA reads TGTGCCAGCGATAGCGGGGGGGCTCCAGATACGCAGTATTTT. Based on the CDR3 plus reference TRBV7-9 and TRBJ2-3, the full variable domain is DTGVSQNPRHKITKRGQNVTFRCDPISEHNRLYWYRQTLGQGPEFLTYFQNEAQLEKSRLLSDRFSAERPKGSFSTLEIQRTEQGDSAMYLCASDSGGAPDTQYFGPGTRLTVL.

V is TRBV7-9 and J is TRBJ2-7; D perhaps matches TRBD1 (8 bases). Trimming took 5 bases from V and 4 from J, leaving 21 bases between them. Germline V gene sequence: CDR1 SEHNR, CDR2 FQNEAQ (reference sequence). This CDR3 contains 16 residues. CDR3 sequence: CASSPPGGQGFYEQYF. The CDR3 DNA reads TGTGCCAGCAGCCCGCCGGGAGGACAGGGTTTTTACGAGCAGTACTTC.